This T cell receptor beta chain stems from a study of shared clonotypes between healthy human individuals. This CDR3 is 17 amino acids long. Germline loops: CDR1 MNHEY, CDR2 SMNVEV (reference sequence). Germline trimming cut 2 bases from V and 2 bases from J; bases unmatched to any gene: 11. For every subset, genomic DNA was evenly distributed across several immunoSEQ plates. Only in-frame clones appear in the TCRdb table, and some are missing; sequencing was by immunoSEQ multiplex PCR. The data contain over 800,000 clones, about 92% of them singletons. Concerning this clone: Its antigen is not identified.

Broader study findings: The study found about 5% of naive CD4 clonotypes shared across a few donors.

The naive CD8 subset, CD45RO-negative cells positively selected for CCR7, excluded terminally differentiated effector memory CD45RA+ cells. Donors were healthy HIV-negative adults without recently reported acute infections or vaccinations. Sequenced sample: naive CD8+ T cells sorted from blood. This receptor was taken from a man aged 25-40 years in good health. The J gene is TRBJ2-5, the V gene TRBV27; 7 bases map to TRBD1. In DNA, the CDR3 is TGTGCCAGCAGTTTAAGCCCCCCAGACAGGGCTCAAGAGACCCAGTACTTC. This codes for CASSLSPPDRAQETQYF.